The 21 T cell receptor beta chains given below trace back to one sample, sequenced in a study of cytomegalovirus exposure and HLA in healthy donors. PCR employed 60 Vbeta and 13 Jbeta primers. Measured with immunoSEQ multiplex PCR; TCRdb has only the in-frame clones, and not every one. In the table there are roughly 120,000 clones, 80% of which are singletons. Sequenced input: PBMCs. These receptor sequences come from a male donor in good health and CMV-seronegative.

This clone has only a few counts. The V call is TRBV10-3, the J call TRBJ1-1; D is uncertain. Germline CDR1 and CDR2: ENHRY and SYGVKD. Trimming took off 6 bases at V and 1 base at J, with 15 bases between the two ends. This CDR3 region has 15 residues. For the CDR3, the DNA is TGTGCCATCAGAGCGGGATTGGTCACGAACACTGAAGCTTTCTTT. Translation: CAIRAGLVTNTEAFF.

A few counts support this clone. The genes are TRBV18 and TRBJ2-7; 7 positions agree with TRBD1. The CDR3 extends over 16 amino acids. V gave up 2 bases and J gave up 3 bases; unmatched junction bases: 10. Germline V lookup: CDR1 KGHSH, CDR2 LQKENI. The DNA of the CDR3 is TGTGCCAGCTCACCAGGGACCCAAGGACAGGTCTACGAGCAGTACTTC. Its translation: CASSPGTQGQVYEQYF.

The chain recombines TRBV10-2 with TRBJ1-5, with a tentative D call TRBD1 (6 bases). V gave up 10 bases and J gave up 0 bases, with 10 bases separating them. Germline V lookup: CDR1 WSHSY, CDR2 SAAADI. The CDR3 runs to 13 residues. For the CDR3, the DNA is TGCGCCACCAAGGGGGTTAGCAATCAGCCCCAGCATTTT. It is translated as CATKGVSNQPQHF.

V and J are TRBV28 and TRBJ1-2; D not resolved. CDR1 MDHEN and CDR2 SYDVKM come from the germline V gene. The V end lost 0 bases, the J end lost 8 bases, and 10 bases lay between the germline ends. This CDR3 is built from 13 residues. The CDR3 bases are TGTGCCAGCAGTTTATGGGCCGAGGCGGGCTACACCTTC. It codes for CASSLWAEAGYTF.

The CDR3 protein is CATSRGARVTTGELFF. DNA of the CDR3: TGTGCCACCAGCAGAGGGGCGAGGGTAACGACCGGGGAGCTGTTTTTT. The J gene is TRBJ2-2, the V gene TRBV15; TRBD2 is a possible D gene (5 bases). Germline V gives CDR1 LNHNV, CDR2 YYDKDF (reference sequence). This CDR3 is 16 amino acids long. The ends were cut back, 1 base at V and 5 bases at J, with 14 bases in the middle.

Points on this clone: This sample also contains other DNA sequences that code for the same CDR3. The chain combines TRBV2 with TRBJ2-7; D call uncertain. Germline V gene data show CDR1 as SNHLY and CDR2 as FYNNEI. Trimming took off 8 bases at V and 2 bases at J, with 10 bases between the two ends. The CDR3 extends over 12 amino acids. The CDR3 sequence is CASLASTYEQYF. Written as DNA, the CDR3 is TGTGCCAGCTTAGCCAGTACCTACGAGCAGTACTTC.

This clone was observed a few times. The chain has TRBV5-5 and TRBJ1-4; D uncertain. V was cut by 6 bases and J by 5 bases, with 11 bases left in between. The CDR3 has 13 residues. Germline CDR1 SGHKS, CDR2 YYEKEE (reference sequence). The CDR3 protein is CASTHDLNEKLFF. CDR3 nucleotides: TGTGCCAGCACACACGACTTAAATGAAAAACTGTTTTTT.

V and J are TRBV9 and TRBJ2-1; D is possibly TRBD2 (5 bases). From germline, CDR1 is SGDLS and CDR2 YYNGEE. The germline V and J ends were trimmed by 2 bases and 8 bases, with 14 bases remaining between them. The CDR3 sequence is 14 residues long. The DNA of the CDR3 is TGTGCCAGCAGCGTCAGGCTAGCTGGGGATGAGCAGTTCTTC. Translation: CASSVRLAGDEQFF. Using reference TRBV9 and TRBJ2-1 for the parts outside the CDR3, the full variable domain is DSGVTQTPKHLITATGQRVTLRCSPRSGDLSVYWYQQSLDQGLQFLIQYYNGEERAKGNILERFSAQQFPDLHSELNLSSLELGDSALYFCASSVRLAGDEQFFGPGTRLTVL.

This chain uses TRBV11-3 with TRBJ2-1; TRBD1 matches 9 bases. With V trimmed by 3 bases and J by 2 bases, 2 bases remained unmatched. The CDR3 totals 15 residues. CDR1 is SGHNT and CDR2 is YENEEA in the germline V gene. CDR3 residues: CASSLGQGAYNEQFF. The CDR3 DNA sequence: TGTGCCAGCAGCTTGGGACAGGGAGCCTACAATGAGCAGTTCTTC.

The CDR3 is CASRPTGGTEAFF. The CDR3, as DNA: TGTGCCAGCAGACCGACAGGGGGCACTGAAGCTTTCTTT. This chain uses TRBV11-2 with TRBJ1-1; TRBD1 matches 9 bases. Germline lookup yields CDR1 SGHAT and CDR2 FQNNGV. With V trimmed by 6 bases and J by 4 bases, 3 bases remained unmatched. The CDR3 is 13 amino acids.

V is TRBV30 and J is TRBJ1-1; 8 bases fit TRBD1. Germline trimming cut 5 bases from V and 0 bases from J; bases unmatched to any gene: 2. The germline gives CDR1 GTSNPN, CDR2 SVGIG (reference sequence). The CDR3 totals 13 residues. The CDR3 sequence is CAWQGAMNTEAFF. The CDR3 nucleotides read TGTGCCTGGCAGGGGGCCATGAACACTGAAGCTTTCTTT.

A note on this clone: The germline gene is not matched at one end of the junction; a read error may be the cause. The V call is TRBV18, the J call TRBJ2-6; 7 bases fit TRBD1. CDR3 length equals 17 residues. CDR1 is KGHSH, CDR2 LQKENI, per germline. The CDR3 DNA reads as TGTGCCAGCTCACATCGTAGGGGGCGTGTCCCGTCCAACGGCCTGACTTTC. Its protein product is CASSHRRGRVPSNGLTF.

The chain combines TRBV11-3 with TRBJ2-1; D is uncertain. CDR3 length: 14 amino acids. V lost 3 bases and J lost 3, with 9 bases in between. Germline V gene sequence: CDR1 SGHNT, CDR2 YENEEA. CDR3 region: CASSLPIYYNEQFF. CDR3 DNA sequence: TGTGCCAGCAGCTTGCCTATCTACTACAATGAGCAGTTCTTC. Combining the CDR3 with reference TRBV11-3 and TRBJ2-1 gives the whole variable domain EAGVVQSPRYKIIEKKQPVAFWCNPISGHNTLYWYLQNLGQGPELLIRYENEEAVDDSQLPKDRFSAERLKGVDSTLKIQPAELGDSAVYLCASSLPIYYNEQFFGPGTRLTVL.

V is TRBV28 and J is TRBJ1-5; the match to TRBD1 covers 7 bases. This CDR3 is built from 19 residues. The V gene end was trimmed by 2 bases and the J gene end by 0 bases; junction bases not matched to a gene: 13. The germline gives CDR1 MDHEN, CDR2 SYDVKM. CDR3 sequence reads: CASSLIPVRQGHSNQPQHF. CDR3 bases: TGTGCCAGCAGTTTAATACCGGTCAGACAGGGCCATAGCAATCAGCCCCAGCATTTT.

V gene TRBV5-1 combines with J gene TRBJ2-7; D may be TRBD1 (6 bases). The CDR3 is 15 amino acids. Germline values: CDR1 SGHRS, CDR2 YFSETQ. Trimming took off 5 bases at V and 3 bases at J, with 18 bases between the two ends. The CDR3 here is CASRYRVDANYEQYF. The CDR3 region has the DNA TGCGCCAGCAGATACAGGGTTGACGCGAACTACGAGCAGTACTTC.

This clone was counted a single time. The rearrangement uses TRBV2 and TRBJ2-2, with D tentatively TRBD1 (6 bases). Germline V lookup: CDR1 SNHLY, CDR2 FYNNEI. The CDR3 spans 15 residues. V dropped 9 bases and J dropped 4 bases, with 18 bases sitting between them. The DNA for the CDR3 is TGTGCCAGTCATGGTTTAACAGGGACCACCGGGGAGCTGTTTTTT. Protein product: CASHGLTGTTGELFF.

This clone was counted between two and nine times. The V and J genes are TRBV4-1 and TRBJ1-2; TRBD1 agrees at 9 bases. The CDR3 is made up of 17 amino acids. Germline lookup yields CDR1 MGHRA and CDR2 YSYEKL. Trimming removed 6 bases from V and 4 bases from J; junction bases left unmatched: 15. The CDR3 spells CASSLYDRGTPLYGYTF. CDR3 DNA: TGCGCCAGCAGTCTGTACGACAGGGGGACACCCCTCTATGGCTACACCTTC.

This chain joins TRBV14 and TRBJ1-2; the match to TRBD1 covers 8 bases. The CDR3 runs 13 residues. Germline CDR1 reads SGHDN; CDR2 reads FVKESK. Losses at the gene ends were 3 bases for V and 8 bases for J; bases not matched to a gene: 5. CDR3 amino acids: CASSQLDRGGYTF. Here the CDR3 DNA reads TGTGCCAGCAGCCAGCTAGACAGGGGAGGCTACACCTTC.

The CDR3 protein is CASSEDRGRTEAFF. The CDR3 DNA reads as TGTGCCAGTAGTGAGGACAGGGGGCGAACTGAAGCTTTCTTT. The chain carries TRBV19 and TRBJ1-1; 11 bases map to TRBD1. The CDR3 has 14 residues. Germline CDR1 and CDR2: LNHDA and SQIVND (reference sequence). Trimming at V came to 5 bases and at J to 5 bases, leaving 4 bases not matched to a gene.

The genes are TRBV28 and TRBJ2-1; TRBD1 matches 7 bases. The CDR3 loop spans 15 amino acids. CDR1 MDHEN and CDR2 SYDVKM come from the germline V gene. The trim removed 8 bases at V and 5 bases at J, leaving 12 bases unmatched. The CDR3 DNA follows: TGTGCCAGCCGACAGTTTGTACAGGGGAACAATGAGCAGTTCTTC. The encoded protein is CASRQFVQGNNEQFF.

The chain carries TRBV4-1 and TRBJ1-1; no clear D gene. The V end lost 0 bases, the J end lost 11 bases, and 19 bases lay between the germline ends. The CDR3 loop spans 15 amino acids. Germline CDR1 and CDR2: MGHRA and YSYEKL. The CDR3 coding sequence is TGCGCCAGCAGCCAAGATGGGAGCGGAGCTTCAAGGGCTTTCTTT. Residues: CASSQDGSGASRAFF.